The 17 T cell receptor beta chains below were found in one sample sequenced in a study of CD8 T cells in Susac syndrome. Roughly 0.45 to 1 ug RNA was reverse transcribed with random hexamers. TCRdb redid the calling of the immunoSEQ multiplex PCR reads with MiXCR, one entry per CDR3 protein. The sample carries around 200,000 distinct CDR3 sequences, over 85% recorded once. Sequenced sample: CD4+ T cells from PBMCs. These TCRs come from a human donor in good health.

This sequence joins TRBV10-3 and TRBJ2-7; perhaps TRBD2 as D (6 bases). V was trimmed by 10 bases and J by 3 bases, leaving 16 bases between them. Germline V gene lookup returns CDR1 ENHRY and CDR2 SYGVKD. The CDR3 extends over 13 amino acids. The CDR3 DNA follows: TGTGCCACCGCCGGGGACTCAATCTACGAGCAGTACTTC. Protein: CATAGDSIYEQYF.

The chain combines TRBV18 with TRBJ2-1; tentatively, D is TRBD1 or TRBD2 (5 bases each). V was clipped by 3 bases and J by 5 bases, with 8 bases between them. Germline V lookup: CDR1 KGHSH, CDR2 LQKENI. The CDR3 runs 13 residues. CDR3 in DNA: TGTGCCAGCTCACCTCGGGACGACAATGAGCAGTTCTTC. Amino acid sequence: CASSPRDDNEQFF.

This sequence joins TRBV29-1 and TRBJ1-1; D is uncertain. The CDR3 has 10 residues. The V end was cut by 6 bases, the J end by 6 bases, with 8 bases between. Germline V gene data show CDR1 as SQVTM and CDR2 as ANQGSEA. CDR3 in DNA: TGCAGCGTGGGAGTCTCTGAAGCTTTCTTT. This sequence encodes CSVGVSEAFF.

The chain carries TRBV6-5 and TRBJ2-3; D remains ambiguous. Trimming stripped 0 bases from V and 1 base from J, with 8 bases between. Germline CDR1 MNHEY, CDR2 SVGAGI. This CDR3 contains 15 residues. CDR3 coding DNA: TGTGCCAGCAGTTACTCGTACGAGGGCACAGATACGCAGTATTTT. This encodes CASSYSYEGTDTQYF.

V gene TRBV4-1 combines with J gene TRBJ1-2; D gene ambiguous. Germline-derived CDR1 and CDR2 are MGHRA and YSYEKL. This CDR3 is 14 amino acids long. V was cut by 2 bases and J by 0 bases, with 7 bases left in between. DNA of the CDR3: TGCGCCAGCAGCCAAATGACAACTAACTATGGCTACACCTTC. This translates into CASSQMTTNYGYTF.

V and J are TRBV29-1 and TRBJ1-1, with TRBD1 matching over 9 bases. The CDR3 loop spans 12 amino acids. Trimming took 7 bases from V and 5 from J; bases not matched to a gene: 5. Germline V CDR1 and CDR2: SQVTM, ANQGSEA. The CDR3 sequence: CSGGTGQTEAFF. The CDR3, as DNA: TGCAGCGGGGGGACAGGGCAAACTGAAGCTTTCTTT.

V is TRBV29-1 and J is TRBJ2-3, with 12 bases that match TRBD2. Trimming removed 4 bases from V and 2 bases from J; junction bases left unmatched: 13. CDR3 length equals 18 residues. Germline-derived CDR1 and CDR2 are SQVTM and ANQGSEA. The CDR3 DNA reads TGCAGCGTTGTAGGACTAGCGGGACTCGTCCCCTTCACAGATACGCAGTATTTT. Its protein is CSVVGLAGLVPFTDTQYF.

The V gene is TRBV3-1, the J gene TRBJ2-1; D uncertain. The CDR3 contains 12 residues. Trimming removed 7 bases from V and 7 bases from J, with 11 bases in between. The germline V gene has CDR1 LGHDT and CDR2 YNNKEL (reference sequence). The CDR3 loop reads CASNLLGNEQFF. CDR3 sequence (DNA): TGTGCCAGCAATCTCTTAGGGAATGAGCAGTTCTTC.

The chain joins TRBV9 to TRBJ2-3; TRBD1 aligns across 10 bases. The J segment lost 2 bases and the V segment lost 2 bases, leaving 2 bases of the junction unmatched. The CDR3 runs 15 residues. CDR1 is SGDLS and CDR2 is YYNGEE in the germline V gene. CDR3 sequence (DNA): TGTGCCAGCAGCGTGACAGGGGGCGTCACAGATACGCAGTATTTT. It specifies CASSVTGGVTDTQYF. Full variable domain (remainder filled in from reference TRBV9 and TRBJ2-3): DSGVTQTPKHLITATGQRVTLRCSPRSGDLSVYWYQQSLDQGLQFLIQYYNGEERAKGNILERFSAQQFPDLHSELNLSSLELGDSALYFCASSVTGGVTDTQYFGPGTRLTVL.

The DNA of the CDR3 is TGCAGCGTTGATTACAGGGGCAACGAGCAGTACTTC. Translating it yields CSVDYRGNEQYF. This chain joins TRBV29-1 and TRBJ2-7, with 7 nucleotides matching TRBD1. V lost 3 bases to trimming and J lost 5 bases; unmatched junction nucleotides: 4. The CDR3 covers 12 residues. The V gene's germline CDR1 is SQVTM and CDR2 ANQGSEA.

This clonotype appeared once. The chain recombines TRBV10-2 with TRBJ2-1, with D possibly called TRBD1 or TRBD2 (5 bases each). CDR3 length: 16 residues. V lost 5 bases, J lost 0 bases, and 14 bases lay in between. Germline CDR1 is WSHSY and CDR2 is SAAADI. For the CDR3, the DNA is TGCGCCAGCAGTCCCGGTTGGGGGAGCTCCTACAATGAGCAGTTCTTC. Residues: CASSPGWGSSYNEQFF.

This chain joins TRBV29-1 and TRBJ2-1, with 8 bases identical to TRBD1. The CDR3 spans 15 residues. CDR1 is SQVTM and CDR2 is ANQGSEA in the germline V gene. The J segment lost 2 bases and the V segment lost 6 bases, leaving 9 bases of the junction unmatched. DNA for the CDR3: TGCAGCGTCGATACGGACAGGGCGGCCTACAATGAGCAGTTCTTC. Its protein is CSVDTDRAAYNEQFF.

This clonotype has only one observation. J is TRBJ2-7 and V is TRBV3-1, with D perhaps TRBD2 (5 bases). Per germline, CDR1 LGHDT and CDR2 YNNKEL (reference sequence). This CDR3 is built from 12 residues. V was shortened by 6 bases and J by 7 bases, with 13 bases between the two germline ends. The CDR3 reads CASSHLGEEQYF. DNA for the CDR3: TGTGCCAGCAGTCACCTCGGGGAGGAGCAGTACTTC.

This chain links TRBV29-1 with TRBJ2-4, with a weak D call TRBD1 (5 bases). CDR1 is SQVTM, CDR2 ANQGSEA, per germline. V dropped 7 bases and J dropped 4 bases, with 14 bases sitting between them. The CDR3 runs to 13 residues. As DNA, the CDR3 is TGCAGCGCACTCCAGACAGATAAAAACATTCAGTACTTC. Its translation: CSALQTDKNIQYF.

The rearrangement joins TRBV7-9 to TRBJ2-5; D may be TRBD2 (6 bases). The CDR3 covers 14 residues. V lost 0 bases and J lost 4, with 9 bases in between. Germline V gene data show CDR1 as SEHNR and CDR2 as FQNEAQ (reference sequence). As DNA, the CDR3 is TGTGCCAGCAGCTTAGCGATGGGGGGAGAGACCCAGTACTTC. Its translation: CASSLAMGGETQYF.

V gene TRBV20-1 combines with J gene TRBJ2-7; 9 nucleotides agree with TRBD1. The CDR3 is 14 residues long. CDR1 and CDR2 from the germline V gene are DFQATT and SNEGSKA (reference sequence). V lost 7 bases to trimming and J lost 0 bases; unmatched junction nucleotides: 7. CDR3 in DNA: TGCAGTGGCGCCGGGACAGGGATCTCCTACGAGCAGTACTTC. This gives the protein CSGAGTGISYEQYF.

As DNA, the CDR3 is TGCGCCAGCAGCCCGGTTTGGGGGGTTCCGGACGAGCAGTACTTC. Amino acids: CASSPVWGVPDEQYF. The chain recombines TRBV4-3 with TRBJ2-7; D might be TRBD2 (6 bases). The CDR3 is made up of 15 amino acids. Trimming stripped 4 bases from V and 5 bases from J, with 18 bases between. CDR1 and CDR2 from the germline V gene are LGHNA and YSLEER.